This TCR beta chain was sequenced during a study of blood T cell repertoires in COVID-19 (dated by TCRdb to the early 2020s). Regarding the complete study: Samples covering the acute and convalescent phases of COVID-19 were provided by collaborators in the United States, Italy and Spain. The prospective study material was composed of cDNA or gDNA derived from T cells, B-cell-depleted T cells, or PBMCs. Deeply sampled blood TCRbeta repertoires from subjects exposed to, actively infected with, or recovered from COVID-19 were included in the dataset. The repertoires were released in a freely available public database meant as a resource for research on the immune response to SARS-CoV-2. The samples were drawn from two sources: the first 160 participants of the ongoing ImmuneRACE study, and 1,000 to 1,500 subjects contributed by 6 global collaborators. A de-identified subject ID, COVID-19 status, age in years and sex were almost always included in the sample metadata. HLA class I and class II types, where available, came from metadata supplied by the sample provider rather than from assay-based typing.

TCRbeta CDR3 regions were amplified from genomic DNA by means of the immunoSEQ Assay, a bias-controlled multiplex PCR. The original methods were these. Nucleated cell counts per sample were estimated from amplification of reference gene primers within the assay. To quantify the absolute abundance of each unique TCRbeta CDR3 rearrangement, sequence reads were collapsed and filtered. For each sample, productive Simpson clonality was calculated as the square root of Simpson's diversity index over productive rearrangements. The immuneACCESS repertoire file appears here via TCRdb, limited to in-frame rearrangements. These files lack a portion of the clones; in checked studies, under half of the deficit traces to unresolved V genes, and the cause of the others is not known. V and J calls and clone size are given by that table; D and trimming were obtained from the DNA. The sample records 110,000 to 150,000 clones, 84% of which are singletons. The leading ten clones occupy around 9.6% of the sample.

Broad study findings and their caveats: The amount of clinical and demographic metadata varied by source and participant and was provided uncurated.

This clone was seen more than once but under ten times. The antigen this receptor binds is unknown. No base quality information exists; no much larger clone differs at one position. Whole blood was collected in K2EDTA tubes by collaborating institutions according to the institutions' own protocols. Collaborator samples were shipped for TCRbeta analysis as frozen whole blood, isolated PBMCs, or DNA extracted from either sample type. The source material was peripheral blood. This receptor was obtained from a man in his 60s with active or convalescent COVID-19.

The sequence in DNA is TGTGCCAGCAGCTTGGACAGGAACTATGGCTACACCTTC. It specifies CASSLDRNYGYTF. The chain couples TRBV5-4 to TRBJ1-2; TRBD1 is perhaps the D gene, given 5 matching bases. Trimming removed 0 bases from V and 2 bases from J, leaving 5 bases between the germline ends. From the cysteine through the phenylalanine, the CDR3 covers 13 amino acids. Only CDR3 DNA remains: 39 bases, in frame from the first base. From the germline V gene (reference sequence), CDR1 is SGHNT and CDR2 is YYREEE.